Sequencing of this TCR beta chain was carried out in a study of shared clonotypes between healthy human individuals. Study-wide context: Aged 18 to 49, the donors were a couple of women and a few men. Study-level findings and limits: A handful of donors shared 4.5% to 6.5% of their naive CD4 clonotypes.

On sorted subsets, replicate PCRs used 200 to 250 ng DNA, or approximately 33,000 T cell genomes. TCRdb keeps only in-frame clones here, not all; method: immunoSEQ multiplex PCR. Among a few million clones listed, 80% to 95% were seen once. The germline V and J ends were trimmed by 7 bases and 2 bases, with 14 bases remaining between them. Germline V CDR1 and CDR2: MNHEY, SMNVEV (reference sequence). The CDR3 covers 14 residues. Naive CD8 cells lacked CD45RO and underwent positive selection for CCR7, leaving out terminally differentiated effector memory CD45RA+ cells. Concerning this clone itself: Its antigen is not identified.

The clonotype comes from a man younger than 35 in good health. Some clones in this sample may be carry-over from other donors' samples. The gene calls are TRBV27 and TRBJ2-5; either TRBD1 or TRBD2 may fit D (5 bases each). The specimen was naive CD8+ T cells from PBMCs. The CDR3, as DNA: TGTGCCAGCAACCCCTATGGGGGACAAGAGACCCAGTACTTC. Its translation: CASNPYGGQETQYF.